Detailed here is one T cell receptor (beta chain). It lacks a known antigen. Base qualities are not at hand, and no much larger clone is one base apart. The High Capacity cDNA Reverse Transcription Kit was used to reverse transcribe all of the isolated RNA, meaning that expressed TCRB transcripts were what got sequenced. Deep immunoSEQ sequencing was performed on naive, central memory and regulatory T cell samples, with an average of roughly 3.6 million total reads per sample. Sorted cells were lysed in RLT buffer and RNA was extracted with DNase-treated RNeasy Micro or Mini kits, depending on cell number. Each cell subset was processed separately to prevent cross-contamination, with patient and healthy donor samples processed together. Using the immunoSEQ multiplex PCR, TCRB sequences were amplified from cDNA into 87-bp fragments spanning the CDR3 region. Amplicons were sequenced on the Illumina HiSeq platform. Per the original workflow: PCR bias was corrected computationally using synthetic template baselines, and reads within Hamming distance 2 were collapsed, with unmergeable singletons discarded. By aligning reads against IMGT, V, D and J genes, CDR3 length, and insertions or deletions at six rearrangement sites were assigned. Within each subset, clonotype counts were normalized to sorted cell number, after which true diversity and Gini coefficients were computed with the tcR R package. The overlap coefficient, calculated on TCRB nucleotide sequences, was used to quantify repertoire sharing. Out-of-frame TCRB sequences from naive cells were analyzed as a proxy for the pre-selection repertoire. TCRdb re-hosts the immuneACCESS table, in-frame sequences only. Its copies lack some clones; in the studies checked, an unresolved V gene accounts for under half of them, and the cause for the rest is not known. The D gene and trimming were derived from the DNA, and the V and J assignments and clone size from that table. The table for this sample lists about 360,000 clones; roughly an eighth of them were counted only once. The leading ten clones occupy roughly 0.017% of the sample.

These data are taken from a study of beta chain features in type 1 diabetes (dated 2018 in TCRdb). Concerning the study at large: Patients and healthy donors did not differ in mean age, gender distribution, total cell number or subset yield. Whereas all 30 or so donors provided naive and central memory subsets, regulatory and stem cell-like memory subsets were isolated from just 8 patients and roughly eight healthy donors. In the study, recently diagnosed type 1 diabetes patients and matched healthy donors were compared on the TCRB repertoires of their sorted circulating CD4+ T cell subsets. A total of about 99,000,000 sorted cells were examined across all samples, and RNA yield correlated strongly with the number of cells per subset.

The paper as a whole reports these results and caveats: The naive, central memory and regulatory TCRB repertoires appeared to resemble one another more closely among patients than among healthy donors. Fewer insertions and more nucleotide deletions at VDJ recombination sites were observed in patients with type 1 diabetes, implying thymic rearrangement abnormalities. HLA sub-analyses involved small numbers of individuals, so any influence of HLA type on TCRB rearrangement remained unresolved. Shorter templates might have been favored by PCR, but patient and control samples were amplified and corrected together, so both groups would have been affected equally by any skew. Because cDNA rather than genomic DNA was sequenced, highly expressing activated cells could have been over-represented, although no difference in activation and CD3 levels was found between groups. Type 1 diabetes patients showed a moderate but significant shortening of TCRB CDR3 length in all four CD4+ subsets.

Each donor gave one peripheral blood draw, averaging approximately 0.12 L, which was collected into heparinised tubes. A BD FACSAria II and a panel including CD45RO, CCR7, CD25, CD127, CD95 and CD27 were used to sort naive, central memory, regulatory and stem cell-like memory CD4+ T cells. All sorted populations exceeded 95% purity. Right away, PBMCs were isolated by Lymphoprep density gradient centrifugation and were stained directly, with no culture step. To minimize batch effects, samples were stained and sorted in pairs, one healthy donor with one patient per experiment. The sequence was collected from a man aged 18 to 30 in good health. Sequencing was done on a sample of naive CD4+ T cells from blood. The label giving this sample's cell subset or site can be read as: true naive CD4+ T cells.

The CDR3 region reads CASRWDRYNTRAFF. The DNA reads TGTGCCAGCAGGTGGGACAGATACAATACCCGAGCTTTCTTT. The chain was built from TRBV19 and TRBJ1-1, with TRBD1 identical over 7 junction bases. The germline V gene (reference sequence) supplies CDR1 LNHDA and CDR2 SQIVND. The CDR3 runs 14 amino acids, cysteine and phenylalanine included. Only CDR3 DNA is held: 42 bases, read in frame from base 1. After removal of 9 bases from V and 10 bases from J, the junction retains 17 bases not matched to a gene.